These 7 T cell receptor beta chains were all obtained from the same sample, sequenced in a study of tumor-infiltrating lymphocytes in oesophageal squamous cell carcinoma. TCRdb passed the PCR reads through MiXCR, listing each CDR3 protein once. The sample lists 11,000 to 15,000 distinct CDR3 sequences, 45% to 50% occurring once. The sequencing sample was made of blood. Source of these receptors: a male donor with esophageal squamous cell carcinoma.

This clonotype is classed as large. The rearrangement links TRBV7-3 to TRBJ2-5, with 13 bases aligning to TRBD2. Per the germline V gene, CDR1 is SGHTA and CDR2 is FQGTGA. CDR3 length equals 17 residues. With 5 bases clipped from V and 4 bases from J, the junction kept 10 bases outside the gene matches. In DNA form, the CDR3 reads TGTGCCAGCAGCGAAACTCCGGGACTAGCGGGAAGAGAGACCCAGTACTTC. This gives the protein CASSETPGLAGRETQYF. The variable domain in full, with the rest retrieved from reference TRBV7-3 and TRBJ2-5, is GAGVSQTPSNKVTEKGKYVELRCDPISGHTALYWYRQSLGQGPEFLIYFQGTGAADDSGLPNDRFFAVRPEGSVSTLKIQRTERGDSAVYLCASSETPGLAGRETQYFGPGTRLLVL.

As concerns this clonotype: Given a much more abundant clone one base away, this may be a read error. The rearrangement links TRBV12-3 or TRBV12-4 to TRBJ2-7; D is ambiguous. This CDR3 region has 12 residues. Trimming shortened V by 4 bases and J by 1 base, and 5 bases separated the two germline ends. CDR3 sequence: CASSSGSYEQYF. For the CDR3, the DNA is TGTGCCAGCAGTTCCGGGTCCTACGAGCAGTACTTC.

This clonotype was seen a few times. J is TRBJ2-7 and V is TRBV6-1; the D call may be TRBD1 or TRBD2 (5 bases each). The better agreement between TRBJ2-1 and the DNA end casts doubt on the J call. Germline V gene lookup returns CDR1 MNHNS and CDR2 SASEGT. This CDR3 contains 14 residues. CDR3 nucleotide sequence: TGTGCCAGCACCTCCGGGGCGTGGGGGAATGAGCAGTTCTTC. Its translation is CASTSGAWGNEQFF.

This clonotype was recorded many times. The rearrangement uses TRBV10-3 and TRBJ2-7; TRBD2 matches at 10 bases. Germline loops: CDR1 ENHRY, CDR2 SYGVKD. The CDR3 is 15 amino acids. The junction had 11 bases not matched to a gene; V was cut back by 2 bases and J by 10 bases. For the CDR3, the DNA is TGTGCCATCAGTGAGCCGAGGACTAGCGGAGTCTTCCAGTACTTC. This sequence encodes CAISEPRTSGVFQYF.

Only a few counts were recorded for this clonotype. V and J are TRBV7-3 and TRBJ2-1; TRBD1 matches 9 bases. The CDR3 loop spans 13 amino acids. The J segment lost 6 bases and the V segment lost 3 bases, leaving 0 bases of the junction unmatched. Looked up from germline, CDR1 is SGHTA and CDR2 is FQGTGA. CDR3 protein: CASSLDRGNEQFF. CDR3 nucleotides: TGTGCCAGCAGCTTGGACAGGGGCAATGAGCAGTTCTTC. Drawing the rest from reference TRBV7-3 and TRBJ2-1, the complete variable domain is GAGVSQTPSNKVTEKGKYVELRCDPISGHTALYWYRQSLGQGPEFLIYFQGTGAADDSGLPNDRFFAVRPEGSVSTLKIQRTERGDSAVYLCASSLDRGNEQFFGPGTRLTVL.

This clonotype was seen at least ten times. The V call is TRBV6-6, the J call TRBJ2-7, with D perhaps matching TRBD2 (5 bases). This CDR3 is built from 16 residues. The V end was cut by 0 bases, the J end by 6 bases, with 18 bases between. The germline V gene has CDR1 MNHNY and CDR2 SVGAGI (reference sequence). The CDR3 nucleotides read TGTGCCAGCAGTTACTCGGTGGGAGCCCCCATCCCCGAGCAGTACTTC. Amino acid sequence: CASSYSVGAPIPEQYF.

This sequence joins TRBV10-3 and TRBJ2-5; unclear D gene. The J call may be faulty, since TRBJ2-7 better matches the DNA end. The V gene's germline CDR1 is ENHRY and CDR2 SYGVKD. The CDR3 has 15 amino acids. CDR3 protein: CAISDPGRSSYEQYF. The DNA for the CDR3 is TGTGCCATCAGTGACCCCGGACGGTCCTCCTACGAGCAGTACTTC.